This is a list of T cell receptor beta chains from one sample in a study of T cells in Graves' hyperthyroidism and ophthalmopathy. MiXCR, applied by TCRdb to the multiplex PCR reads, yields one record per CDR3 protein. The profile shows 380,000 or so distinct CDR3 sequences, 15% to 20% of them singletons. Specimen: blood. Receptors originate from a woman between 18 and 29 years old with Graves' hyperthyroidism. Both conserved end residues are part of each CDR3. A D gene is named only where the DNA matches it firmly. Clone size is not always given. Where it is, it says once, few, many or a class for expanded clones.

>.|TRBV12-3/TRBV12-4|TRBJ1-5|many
CASSLGAASRSQHF
TGTGCCAGCAGTTTGGGGGCAGCTTCTAGGTCCCAGCATTTT
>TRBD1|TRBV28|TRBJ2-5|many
CASSSTGKETQYF
TGTGCCAGCAGTTCGACAGGGAAAGAGACCCAGTACTTC
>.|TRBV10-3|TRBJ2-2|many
CAISESIGGSDTGELFF
TGTGCCATCAGTGAGTCAATCGGGGGCTCCGACACCGGGGAGCTGTTTTTT
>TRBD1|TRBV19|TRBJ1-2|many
CASSMTGRGYGYTF
TGTGCCAGTAGTATGACAGGGAGAGGCTATGGCTACACCTTC
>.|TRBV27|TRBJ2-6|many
CASSFFGANVLTF
TGTGCCAGCAGTTTTTTCGGGGCCAACGTCCTGACTTTC
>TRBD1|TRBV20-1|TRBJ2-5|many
CSARDPRQGREETQYF
TGCAGTGCTAGAGATCCAAGACAGGGTCGAGAAGAGACCCAGTACTTC
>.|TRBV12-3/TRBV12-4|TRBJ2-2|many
CASSLGDTNTGELFF
TGTGCCAGCAGTTTAGGGGACACGAACACCGGGGAGCTGTTTTTT
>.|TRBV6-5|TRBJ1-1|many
CASSSSNEAFF
TGTGCCAGCAGTTCCTCGAATGAAGCTTTCTTT
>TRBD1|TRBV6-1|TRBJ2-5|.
CASRSIGTDQETQYF
TGTGCCAGCAGGTCGATCGGGACAGATCAAGAGACCCAGTACTTC
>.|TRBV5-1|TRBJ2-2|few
CASSLDLRGSGELFF
TGCGCCAGCAGCTTGGATCTCAGGGGTAGCGGGGAGCTGTTTTTT
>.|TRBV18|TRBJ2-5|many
CASSPPLDRQRQETQYF
TGTGCCAGCTCACCACCGCTCGATAGGCAGAGACAAGAGACCCAGTACTTC
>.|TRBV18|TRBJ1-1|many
CASSPSRGSSTEAFF
TGTGCCAGCTCACCGAGCAGGGGAAGTAGCACTGAAGCTTTCTTT
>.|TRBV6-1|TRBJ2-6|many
CASSEVSSGANVLTF
TGTGCCAGCAGTGAAGTGAGTTCTGGGGCCAACGTCCTGACTTTC
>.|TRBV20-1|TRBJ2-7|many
CSARDSEVGSYEQYF
TGCAGTGCTAGAGATTCGGAGGTAGGCTCCTACGAGCAGTACTTC
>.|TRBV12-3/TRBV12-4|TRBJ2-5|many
CASRGLGGAQYF
TGTGCCAGCAGGGGCCTCGGAGGGGCCCAGTACTTC
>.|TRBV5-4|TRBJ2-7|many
CASSLGDLDEQYF
TGTGCCAGCAGCTTGGGGGATCTGGACGAGCAGTACTTC
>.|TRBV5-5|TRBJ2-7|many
CASSLGSTAYEQYF
TGTGCCAGCAGCTTGGGGTCTACGGCCTACGAGCAGTACTTC
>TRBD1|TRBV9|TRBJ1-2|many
CASSPIQGARYGYTF
TGTGCCAGCAGCCCCATCCAGGGGGCGAGGTATGGCTACACCTTC
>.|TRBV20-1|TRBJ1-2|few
CSARDGTALLGYTF
TGCAGTGCTAGAGATGGGACCGCCCTATTAGGCTACACCTTC
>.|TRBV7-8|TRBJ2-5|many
CASSLGGSETQYF
TGTGCCAGCAGCTTAGGAGGGTCGGAGACCCAGTACTTC
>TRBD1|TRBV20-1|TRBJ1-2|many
CSARTGGYGYTF
TGCAGTGCTAGGACAGGGGGCTATGGCTACACCTTC
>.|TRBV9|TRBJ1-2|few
CASSAPGPLENYGYTF
TGTGCCAGCAGCGCTCCGGGACCCTTGGAGAATTATGGCTACACCTTC
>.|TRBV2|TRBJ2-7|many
CASSDDRTYEQYF
TGTGCCAGCAGTGACGACAGGACCTACGAGCAGTACTTC
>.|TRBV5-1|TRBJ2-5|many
CASSLGGQRPKETQYF
TGCGCCAGCAGCTTGGGAGGACAAAGGCCGAAAGAGACCCAGTACTTC